The 31 T cell receptor beta chains below were found in one sample sequenced in a study of CD8 T cells in Susac syndrome. An amount of RNA that ranged from roughly 0.45 to 1 ug was reverse transcribed with random hexamers. TCRdb independently ran MiXCR on the immunoSEQ multiplex PCR reads; one entry per CDR3 protein. The table lists roughly 180,000 distinct CDR3 sequences, about 95% of them singletons, with 0.08% to 0.11% in the top ten. The sequenced sample was CD4+ T cells from PBMCs. Receptor source: a human donor in good health.

The gene calls are TRBV28 and TRBJ2-1; a possible D gene is TRBD2 (5 bases). CDR3 length equals 16 residues. V dropped 6 bases and J dropped 1 base, with 16 bases sitting between them. Germline CDR1 and CDR2: MDHEN and SYDVKM. CDR3 amino acids: CASSRQDLNSYNEQFF. CDR3 nucleotides: TGTGCCAGCAGCCGTCAGGACTTGAATTCCTACAATGAGCAGTTCTTC.

The V gene is TRBV27, the J gene TRBJ2-7; 7 bases map to TRBD1. Germline CDR1 is MNHEY and CDR2 is SMNVEV (reference sequence). The length of the CDR3 is 16 residues. The V and J ends lost 6 bases and 6 bases, in that order; junction bases with no gene match: 17. CDR3: CASRRRGRTEVGEQYF. DNA of the CDR3: TGTGCCAGCAGGCGCAGGGGGAGAACCGAAGTCGGCGAGCAGTACTTC.

This chain's CDR3 is CSVEPVGSEAFF. DNA of the CDR3: TGCAGCGTTGAACCCGTAGGGTCCGAAGCTTTCTTT. The chain uses TRBV29-1 and TRBJ1-1; D is unclear. V was trimmed by 2 bases and J by 8 bases, leaving 12 bases between them. The CDR3 covers 12 residues. In germline, CDR1 is SQVTM, CDR2 ANQGSEA.

The rearrangement links TRBV29-1 to TRBJ2-1; possible D gene TRBD2, 7 bases. V shed 8 bases and J shed 9 bases, with 14 bases lying between them. From germline, CDR1 is SQVTM and CDR2 ANQGSEA. This CDR3 has 11 amino acids. The CDR3 bases are TGCAGCCCGTCTGCGGGGGCTGAGCAGTTCTTC. Its protein product is CSPSAGAEQFF.

This rearrangement joins TRBV20-1 to TRBJ2-3; 14 bases map to TRBD2. The CDR3 has 15 amino acids. The trim removed 1 base at V and 4 bases at J, leaving 1 base unmatched. The germline CDR1 and CDR2 sequences are DFQATT and SNEGSKA (reference sequence). The CDR3 protein is CSARGTSGRSDTQYF. The DNA for the CDR3 is TGCAGTGCTAGAGGGACTAGCGGGAGGTCAGATACGCAGTATTTT.

This clonotype occurred once. The chain uses TRBV3-1 and TRBJ2-3; D gene ambiguous. V lost 0 bases and J 5 bases, leaving 15 bases between the germline ends. The germline V gene has CDR1 LGHDT and CDR2 YNNKEL (reference sequence). CDR3 length equals 16 residues. The CDR3 spells CASSQDTSFWRDTQYF. CDR3 bases: TGTGCCAGCAGCCAAGATACGTCCTTTTGGAGAGATACGCAGTATTTT.

This chain joins TRBV28 and TRBJ2-3; D call uncertain. With 5 bases removed from V and 5 bases from J, the gap between germline ends came to 2 bases. CDR3 length equals 10 residues. CDR1 and CDR2 (germline): MDHEN, SYDVKM. Written as DNA, the CDR3 is TGTGCCAGCAGTAGAGATACGCAGTATTTT. Amino acids: CASSRDTQYF. The full variable domain, rest sourced from reference TRBV28 and TRBJ2-3, is DVKVTQSSRYLVKRTGEKVFLECVQDMDHENMFWYRQDPGLGLRLIYFSYDVKMKEKGDIPEGYSVSREKKERFSLILESASTNQTSMYLCASSRDTQYFGPGTRLTVL.

CDR3 protein: CSALSGGAGGTYNEQFF. In DNA form, the CDR3 reads TGCAGTGCTCTCTCGGGAGGGGCGGGGGGAACCTACAATGAGCAGTTCTTC. The chain recombines TRBV20-1 with TRBJ2-1; 8 positions match TRBD2. Germline V CDR1 and CDR2: DFQATT, SNEGSKA (reference sequence). J was trimmed by 2 bases and V by 5 bases; bases with no gene match: 14. The CDR3 runs to 17 residues.

The rearrangement uses TRBV20-1 and TRBJ2-6; D call uncertain. The CDR3 has 11 amino acids. Trimming removed 4 bases at V and 2 bases at J, with 0 bases between. CDR1 is DFQATT, CDR2 SNEGSKA, per germline (reference sequence). The CDR3 bases are TGCAGTGCTACTGGGGCCAACGTCCTGACTTTC. Protein sequence: CSATGANVLTF.

The chain couples TRBV29-1 to TRBJ2-3; D call uncertain. The CDR3 has 11 amino acids. V was trimmed by 4 bases and J by 2 bases, leaving 4 bases between them. Germline V gives CDR1 SQVTM, CDR2 ANQGSEA. The CDR3 loop is CSVGTTDTQYF. CDR3 DNA sequence: TGCAGCGTTGGAACCACAGATACGCAGTATTTT.

This chain joins TRBV28 and TRBJ2-7; D gene unclear. V was cut by 6 bases and J by 3 bases, with 6 bases left in between. The germline gives CDR1 MDHEN, CDR2 SYDVKM. The length of the CDR3 is 11 residues. CDR3 protein: CASRLYYEQYF. CDR3 sequence (DNA): TGTGCCAGCAGGCTGTACTACGAGCAGTACTTC. The entire variable domain, with the rest obtained from reference TRBV28 and TRBJ2-7, is as follows: DVKVTQSSRYLVKRTGEKVFLECVQDMDHENMFWYRQDPGLGLRLIYFSYDVKMKEKGDIPEGYSVSREKKERFSLILESASTNQTSMYLCASRLYYEQYFGPGTRLTVT.

V and J are TRBV18 and TRBJ2-1; no firm D call. The V and J ends lost 6 bases and 6 bases respectively, with 9 bases between them. CDR1 KGHSH and CDR2 LQKENI come from the germline V gene. This CDR3 region has 12 residues. CDR3 sequence reads: CASSRESNEQFF. CDR3 DNA: TGTGCCAGCTCGCGAGAGAGCAATGAGCAGTTCTTC. The variable domain in full, completed from reference TRBV18 and TRBJ2-1, reads NAGVMQNPRHLVRRRGQEARLRCSPMKGHSHVYWYRQLPEEGLKFMVYLQKENIIDESGMPKERFSAEFPKEGPSILRIQQVVRGDSAAYFCASSRESNEQFFGPGTRLTVL.

This rearrangement joins TRBV7-2 to TRBJ2-7; D is unresolved. Germline V lookup: CDR1 SGHTA, CDR2 FQGNSA. This CDR3 contains 15 residues. V was trimmed by 5 bases and J by 2 bases, leaving 16 bases between them. In DNA, the CDR3 is TGTGCCAGCAGCCCTACGGACGGATCAACCTACGAGCAGTACTTC. Translating gives CASSPTDGSTYEQYF.

The chain is built from TRBV2 and TRBJ2-1; 10 nucleotides match TRBD2. This CDR3 comprises 15 residues. V lost 8 bases and J lost 13; bases outside the gene matches: 17. Per germline, CDR1 SNHLY and CDR2 FYNNEI. CDR3 loop: CASCLGLAGVSRQFF. The DNA of the CDR3 is TGTGCCAGCTGTCTTGGGCTAGCGGGAGTTAGTCGACAGTTCTTC.

This clonotype was observed once. The J gene is TRBJ2-5, the V gene TRBV29-1, with D perhaps being TRBD1 or TRBD2 (6 bases each). Germline V gene data show CDR1 as SQVTM and CDR2 as ANQGSEA. The CDR3 totals 12 residues. Trimming cost V 4 bases and J 5 bases, with 11 bases left between them. CDR3 sequence reads: CSVGGGRETQYF. The CDR3 DNA sequence: TGCAGCGTTGGTGGGGGGCGTGAGACCCAGTACTTC.

This chain joins TRBV3-1 and TRBJ1-3; tentatively, D is TRBD1 (6 bases). CDR3 length equals 14 residues. Germline V gene sequence: CDR1 LGHDT, CDR2 YNNKEL (reference sequence). V lost 4 bases and J 2 bases, leaving 9 bases between the germline ends. CDR3 in amino acids: CASSLQGAGNTIYF. The CDR3 coding sequence is TGTGCCAGCAGCCTACAGGGCGCTGGAAACACCATATATTTT.

The V gene is TRBV7-2, the J gene TRBJ2-1, with TRBD2 identical over 10 bases. The V and J ends lost 1 base and 4 bases, in that order; junction bases with no gene match: 7. This CDR3 region has 17 residues. The germline gives CDR1 SGHTA, CDR2 FQGNSA. CDR3 protein: CASSLGKLAGQYNEQFF. The DNA of the CDR3 is TGTGCCAGCAGCTTAGGAAAACTAGCGGGGCAATACAATGAGCAGTTCTTC.

V gene TRBV20-1 combines with J gene TRBJ1-5; 7 nucleotides line up with TRBD1. V lost 3 bases to trimming and J lost 2 bases; unmatched junction nucleotides: 7. The germline gives CDR1 DFQATT, CDR2 SNEGSKA (reference sequence). The CDR3 covers 15 residues. The chain's CDR3 is CSASGRQGGNQPQHF. CDR3 nucleotides: TGCAGTGCTAGTGGGCGACAGGGAGGCAATCAGCCCCAGCATTTT.

This rearrangement joins TRBV20-1 to TRBJ1-1, with D maybe TRBD1 (5 bases). Germline CDR1 and CDR2: DFQATT and SNEGSKA (reference sequence). This CDR3 is built from 13 residues. V lost 0 bases and J lost 9, with 14 bases in between. The CDR3 coding sequence is TGCAGTGCTAGAGATAGGGTAAAGGGGCAAGCTTTCTTT. Protein: CSARDRVKGQAFF.

The chain joins TRBV7-2 to TRBJ2-3; tentative D call: TRBD2 (6 bases). The CDR3 totals 15 residues. CDR1 is SGHTA, CDR2 FQGNSA, per germline. Trimming shortened V by 1 base and J by 2 bases, and 10 bases separated the two germline ends. CDR3 protein: CASSLGDFFTDTQYF. CDR3 nucleotides: TGTGCCAGCAGCTTAGGGGACTTTTTCACAGATACGCAGTATTTT.

The V and J genes are TRBV20-1 and TRBJ1-5; no firm D call. V lost 1 base and J 4 bases, leaving 8 bases between the germline ends. This CDR3 contains 13 residues. Germline assignment: CDR1 DFQATT and CDR2 SNEGSKA (reference sequence). This CDR3 is CSARVVLNQPQHF. In DNA form, the CDR3 reads TGCAGTGCTAGAGTGGTCCTGAATCAGCCCCAGCATTTT.

The chain uses TRBV29-1 and TRBJ2-2; D is unresolved. The CDR3 has 11 amino acids. Germline values: CDR1 SQVTM, CDR2 ANQGSEA. Trimming cost V 7 bases and J 5 bases, with 8 bases left between them. CDR3 nucleotides: TGCAGCGCGACAAGGACCGGGGAGCTGTTTTTT. Its translation: CSATRTGELFF.

This clonotype was detected only once. The chain couples TRBV20-1 to TRBJ1-2, with 8 bases that match TRBD1. The J segment lost 2 bases and the V segment lost 4 bases, leaving 3 bases of the junction unmatched. The CDR3 has 13 amino acids. Looked up from germline, CDR1 is DFQATT and CDR2 is SNEGSKA (reference sequence). CDR3 nucleotides: TGCAGTGCTACCGGACAGGGAAACTATGGCTACACCTTC. Encoded protein: CSATGQGNYGYTF.

The chain employs TRBV15 and TRBJ2-1; 8 positions match TRBD2. Unmatched junction bases numbered 8, after V lost 5 bases and J lost 2 bases. The germline V gene encodes CDR1 LNHNV and CDR2 YYDKDF (reference sequence). The CDR3 totals 16 residues. CDR3 DNA sequence: TGTGCCACCAGCGAGCGGATAGCGGGACCCTACAATGAGCAGTTCTTC. Its translation is CATSERIAGPYNEQFF.

This clonotype was seen a single time. The gene calls are TRBV20-1 and TRBJ2-5; D not certain. The CDR3 runs 11 residues. Germline V lookup: CDR1 DFQATT, CDR2 SNEGSKA (reference sequence). Between the trimmed V and J ends, which lost 6 bases and 7 bases, there was a span of 12 bases. CDR3 residues: CSAKSSGTQYF. CDR3 nucleotide sequence: TGCAGTGCAAAGTCCTCGGGGACCCAGTACTTC.

There are a few counts of this clonotype. This rearrangement joins TRBV4-3 to TRBJ2-3, with D tentatively TRBD2 (5 bases). Looked up from germline, CDR1 is LGHNA and CDR2 is YSLEER. V lost 0 bases and J lost 4, with 14 bases in between. CDR3 length: 16 amino acids. The CDR3 coding sequence is TGCGCCAGCAGCCAAGAGTGGGCTAGCCGCGCAGATACGCAGTATTTT. This translates into CASSQEWASRADTQYF.

V usage is TRBV27 and J usage is TRBJ2-7; D uncertain. CDR1 and CDR2 from the germline V gene are MNHEY and SMNVEV (reference sequence). V lost 2 bases to trimming and J lost 9 bases, with 14 bases between them. The CDR3 has 13 residues. CDR3 sequence: CASSLVPGFAQYF. The CDR3 DNA is TGTGCCAGCAGTTTAGTTCCGGGTTTTGCGCAGTACTTC.

The gene calls are TRBV7-2 and TRBJ2-7; D is unclear. Looked up from germline, CDR1 is SGHTA and CDR2 is FQGNSA. Trimming removed 5 bases from V and 2 bases from J, with 13 bases in between. This CDR3 comprises 14 residues. The CDR3 DNA reads as TGTGCCAGCAGCGTAGACGCGTTCACCTACGAGCAGTACTTC. Translating it yields CASSVDAFTYEQYF.

The chain joins TRBV5-4 to TRBJ2-7, with D possibly being TRBD2 (5 bases). CDR3 length: 16 residues. From germline, CDR1 is SGHNT and CDR2 YYREEE (reference sequence). The V end lost 1 base, the J end lost 0 bases, and 14 bases lay between the germline ends. The CDR3 region is CASSLTLAALSYEQYF. The CDR3 DNA reads as TGTGCCAGCAGCTTGACCCTAGCCGCCCTCTCCTACGAGCAGTACTTC.

The chain couples TRBV6-5 to TRBJ2-3; D not resolved. Trimming took off 2 bases at V and 6 bases at J, with 6 bases between the two ends. In germline, CDR1 is MNHEY, CDR2 SVGAGI. The CDR3 runs to 12 residues. CDR3 protein: CASSYLGDTQYF. CDR3 sequence (DNA): TGTGCCAGCAGTTACCTGGGGGATACGCAGTATTTT.

The chain uses TRBV28 and TRBJ2-2; D not certain. The CDR3 has 14 residues. The germline gives CDR1 MDHEN, CDR2 SYDVKM. V was pared by 6 bases and J by 3 bases, with 11 bases between. In DNA form, the CDR3 reads TGTGCCAGCAGCCGAGACTTGGACACCGGGGAGCTGTTTTTT. Translating gives CASSRDLDTGELFF.